The present T cell receptor (beta chain) was sequenced within a study of blood T cell repertoires in COVID-19. Study overall: COVID-19 samples from acute and convalescent phases originated in the United States, Italy and Spain. From T cells, B-cell-depleted T cells, or PBMCs came the material, which was cDNA or gDNA.

Germline CDR1 and CDR2: MNHEY and SVGAGI. V lost 2 bases and J lost 3; bases outside the gene matches: 7. The CDR3 is made up of 16 amino acids. Original processing methods: Quantification of nucleated cells was approximated via reference gene primer amplification. Assay used: immunoSEQ multiplex PCR; TCRdb lists only in-frame clones, some missing. The D gene and trimming were derived from the DNA, and the V and J assignments and clone size from that table. The sample holds about 500,000 clones, about 89% seen once. Enrolled during active infection, Seattle patients were then followed longitudinally. This chain connects TRBV6-5 to TRBJ2-3, with TRBD2 identical over 8 bases. What was sequenced was peripheral blood. The receptor comes from a woman in her forties or fifties with COVID-19, enrolled during active disease. CDR3 sequence: CASSYAMRGDTDTQYF. For the CDR3, the DNA is TGTGCCAGCAGTTACGCCATGCGGGGGGATACAGATACGCAGTATTTT.